The T cell receptor beta chain described here comes from a study of spatial heterogeneity in lung cancer. Across the whole study: Across the raw uncorrected reads, a unique TCR and UMI combination was observed, on average, more than ten times.

Time point indicated: sample taken at primary tumor resection. Whole RNA from tumor, nontumor lung or frozen PBMC was sequenced unsorted. This clonotype is termed medium-sized. TCRdb used MiXCR to reprocess the 5' RACE reads, holding one entry per CDR3 protein. The sample contains a few thousand distinct CDR3 sequences, over 7.5% of which appear only once. This CDR3 has 14 amino acids. Germline CDR1 is SQVTM and CDR2 is ANQGSEA. V gave up 1 base and J gave up 3 bases, with 11 bases separating them. V usage is TRBV29-1 and J usage is TRBJ2-3; possibly TRBD1 for D (6 bases). This receptor was obtained from a female donor with early-stage non-small cell lung cancer. Sequencing used normal lung tissue next to the tumor, obtained at surgery. This CDR3 reads CSVEGQGFTDTQYF. CDR3 nucleotide sequence: TGCAGCGTTGAAGGGCAGGGGTTTACAGATACGCAGTATTTT.